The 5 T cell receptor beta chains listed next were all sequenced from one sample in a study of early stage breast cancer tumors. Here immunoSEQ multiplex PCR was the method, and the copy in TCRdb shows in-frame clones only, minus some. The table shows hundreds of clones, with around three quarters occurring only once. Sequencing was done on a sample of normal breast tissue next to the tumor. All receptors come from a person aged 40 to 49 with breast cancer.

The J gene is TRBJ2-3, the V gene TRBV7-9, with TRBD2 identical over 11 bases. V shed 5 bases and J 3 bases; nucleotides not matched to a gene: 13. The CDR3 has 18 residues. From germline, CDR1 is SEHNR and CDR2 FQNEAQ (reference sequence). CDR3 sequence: CASSPPKNSGRATDTQYF. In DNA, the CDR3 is TGTGCCAGCAGCCCCCCCAAGAATAGCGGGAGGGCGACAGATACGCAGTATTTT.

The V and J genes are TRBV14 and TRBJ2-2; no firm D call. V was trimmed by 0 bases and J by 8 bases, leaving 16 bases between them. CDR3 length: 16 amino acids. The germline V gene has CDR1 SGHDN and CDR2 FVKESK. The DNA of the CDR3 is TGTGCCAGCAGCCAAGAGTTTATTGGTCCTGGTGGGGAGCTGTTTTTT. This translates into CASSQEFIGPGGELFF.

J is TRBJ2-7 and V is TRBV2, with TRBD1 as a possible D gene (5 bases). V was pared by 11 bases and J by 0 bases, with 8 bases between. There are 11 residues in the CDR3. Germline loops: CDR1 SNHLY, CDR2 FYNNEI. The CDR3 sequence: CASQVSYEQYF. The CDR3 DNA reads TGTGCCTCACAGGTCTCCTACGAGCAGTACTTC.

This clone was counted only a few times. The CDR3 DNA reads as TGTGCCAGCAGTTTATCGGGGACGGTTTCCTACGAGCAGTACTTC. Amino acid sequence: CASSLSGTVSYEQYF. The chain employs TRBV27 and TRBJ2-7; D possibly uses TRBD1 or TRBD2 (5 bases each). CDR1 is MNHEY, CDR2 SMNVEV, per germline (reference sequence). This CDR3 spans 15 amino acids. Trimming left V 0 bases short and J 1 base short, with 10 bases between.

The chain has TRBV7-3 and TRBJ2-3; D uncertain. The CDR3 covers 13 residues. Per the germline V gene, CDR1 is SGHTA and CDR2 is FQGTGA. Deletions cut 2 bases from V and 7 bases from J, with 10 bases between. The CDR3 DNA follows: TGTGCCAGCAGCTTAGCCCGGTCCAATACGCAGTATTTT. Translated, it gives CASSLARSNTQYF.